Following are 26 T cell receptor beta chains from one sample sequenced in a study of blood T cells in healthy people across ages. A J-beta primer mix and a sample-barcoded 5' primer were used in a second PCR of roughly 6 to 11 cycles. TCRdb itself ran the 5' RACE reads through MiXCR, one entry per CDR3 protein. The sample has 450,000 to 700,000 distinct CDR3 sequences; 27% are singletons. Sequenced input: blood. The receptors were sampled from a woman aged 65 to 85 in good health.

The chain links TRBV5-1 to TRBJ2-1; TRBD2 matches at 8 bases. Looked up from germline, CDR1 is SGHRS and CDR2 is YFSETQ. J was trimmed by 8 bases and V by 2 bases; bases with no gene match: 9. The CDR3 extends over 15 amino acids. Here the CDR3 DNA reads TGCGCCAGCAGCTTAACTCCGGGACTAGAGGATGAGCAGTTCTTC. This codes for CASSLTPGLEDEQFF.

The genes are TRBV7-3 and TRBJ2-1, with D maybe TRBD2 (6 bases). Between the trimmed V and J ends, which lost 9 bases and 0 bases, there was a span of 18 bases. Germline V gene sequence: CDR1 SGHTA, CDR2 FQGTGA. CDR3 length: 16 amino acids. The CDR3 loop reads CASSILGGGSYNEQFF. CDR3 nucleotide sequence: TGTGCCAGTTCCATACTGGGGGGAGGCTCCTACAATGAGCAGTTCTTC. Looking up the rest from reference TRBV7-3 and TRBJ2-1 gives the full variable domain: GAGVSQTPSNKVTEKGKYVELRCDPISGHTALYWYRQSLGQGPEFLIYFQGTGAADDSGLPNDRFFAVRPEGSVSTLKIQRTERGDSAVYLCASSILGGGSYNEQFFGPGTRLTVL.

CDR3 nucleotides: TGTGCCTGGAGGGGGGACAGTCAGAACACTGAAGCTTTCTTT. This encodes CAWRGDSQNTEAFF. The V call is TRBV30, the J call TRBJ1-1; 7 bases are a match to TRBD1. CDR1 GTSNPN and CDR2 SVGIG come from the germline V gene (reference sequence). The J segment lost 1 base and the V segment lost 3 bases, leaving 5 bases of the junction unmatched. CDR3 length equals 14 residues.

The chain is built from TRBV6-6 and TRBJ2-5, with D uncertain. This CDR3 spans 14 amino acids. V was pared by 2 bases and J by 2 bases, with 9 bases between. The germline V gene has CDR1 MNHNY and CDR2 SVGAGI (reference sequence). The CDR3 protein is CASSYRLQQETQYF. The CDR3 DNA reads TGTGCCAGCAGTTACAGGCTGCAGCAAGAGACCCAGTACTTC.

The rearrangement uses TRBV9 and TRBJ1-2, with D uncertain. Trimming left V 0 bases short and J 2 bases short, with 8 bases between. CDR1 is SGDLS and CDR2 is YYNGEE in the germline V gene. The CDR3 extends over 14 amino acids. In nucleotides, the CDR3 is TGTGCCAGCAGCGTAGATGGAGGGAACTATGGCTACACCTTC. The encoded protein is CASSVDGGNYGYTF.

The V gene is TRBV7-9, the J gene TRBJ1-2; D perhaps matches TRBD1 (5 bases). Trimming pared 2 bases from V and 6 bases from J, leaving 7 bases between. The CDR3 is 12 amino acids. Germline V CDR1 and CDR2: SEHNR, FQNEAQ (reference sequence). The CDR3 region has the DNA TGTGCCAGCAGCTTAAAGGACAATGGCTACACCTTC. It translates to CASSLKDNGYTF.

This clonotype came up many times. The J gene is TRBJ2-1, the V gene TRBV18; TRBD2 matches 9 bases. The CDR3 length is 18 residues. Germline V gene sequence: CDR1 KGHSH, CDR2 LQKENI. Germline trimming cut 2 bases from V and 0 bases from J; bases unmatched to any gene: 8. The CDR3 protein is CASSPNRGGGFSYNEQFF. CDR3 bases: TGTGCCAGCTCACCAAATCGCGGGGGGGGGTTCTCCTACAATGAGCAGTTCTTC. Variable domain in full (rest from reference TRBV18 and TRBJ2-1): NAGVMQNPRHLVRRRGQEARLRCSPMKGHSHVYWYRQLPEEGLKFMVYLQKENIIDESGMPKERFSAEFPKEGPSILRIQQVVRGDSAAYFCASSPNRGGGFSYNEQFFGPGTRLTVL.

The genes are TRBV28 and TRBJ2-5, with D tentatively TRBD2 (6 bases). Between the trimmed V and J ends, which lost 2 bases and 11 bases, there was a span of 9 bases. The CDR3 covers 11 residues. Germline V gives CDR1 MDHEN, CDR2 SYDVKM. The CDR3 sequence: CASSLRGKQYF. Written as DNA, the CDR3 is TGTGCCAGCAGTTTACGGGGGAAGCAGTACTTC.

The chain is built from TRBV5-5 and TRBJ2-2; 8 bases align to TRBD2. V shed 5 bases, J shed 7 bases, and the junction held 7 bases outside the gene matches. Germline lookup yields CDR1 SGHKS and CDR2 YYEKEE (reference sequence). CDR3 length: 14 residues. As DNA, the CDR3 is TGTGCCAGCAGTTTAGCGGGACTTGACGGGGAGCTGTTTTTT. The encoded protein is CASSLAGLDGELFF.

Only a few counts were recorded for this clonotype. Germline and junction disagree at one end, which may indicate a read error. The chain is built from TRBV5-1 and TRBJ1-1, with TRBD1 identical over 8 bases. The CDR3 contains 16 residues. Germline CDR1 and CDR2: SGHRS and YFSETQ. Here the CDR3 DNA reads TGTGCCAGCAGCCGAGGAGCGCAGGGGGCGCAGACTGAAGCTTTCTTT. Translated: CASSRGAQGAQTEAFF.

This clonotype has only a few counts. The genes are TRBV7-2 and TRBJ1-2; TRBD1 aligns across 8 bases. The CDR3 is 14 residues long. V lost 3 bases to trimming and J lost 7 bases; unmatched junction nucleotides: 7. The germline CDR1 and CDR2 sequences are SGHTA and FQGNSA. The CDR3 coding sequence is TGTGCCAGCAGCTTTCAGGGGGCAACGACTGGCTACACCTTC. Its protein is CASSFQGATTGYTF.

This clonotype has just a few counts. The gene calls are TRBV7-8 and TRBJ2-3; tentatively, D is TRBD1 (6 bases). Trimming pared 3 bases from V and 4 bases from J, leaving 20 bases between. The CDR3 extends over 17 amino acids. Germline V gene sequence: CDR1 SGHVS, CDR2 FQNEAQ. CDR3 residues: CASSFSPREGVADTQYF. CDR3 nucleotides: TGTGCCAGCAGCTTTAGCCCGAGAGAGGGGGTCGCAGATACGCAGTATTTT.

V is TRBV1 and J is TRBJ2-5. TRBV1 is recorded as a pseudogene. The CDR3 loop spans 13 amino acids. Here the CDR3 DNA reads TGCACCAGCAGCACACGCCTTACCAGAGAGCAGTACTTC. Residues: CTSSTRLTREQYF.

This clonotype has more than one count but fewer than ten. The chain couples TRBV11-3 to TRBJ1-3, with D hard to call. Germline lookup yields CDR1 SGHNT and CDR2 YENEEA. This CDR3 has 14 amino acids. V lost 3 bases to trimming and J lost 4 bases, with 10 bases between them. Written as DNA, the CDR3 is TGTGCCAGCAGCTTCTCCGGGTTAGGAAACACCATATATTTT. Its protein is CASSFSGLGNTIYF.

This clonotype was recorded a few times. The V and J genes are TRBV12-3 or TRBV12-4 and TRBJ2-3; 9 bases line up with TRBD2. V lost 6 bases to trimming and J lost 2 bases; unmatched junction nucleotides: 9. The CDR3 covers 16 residues. For the CDR3, the DNA is TGTGCCAGCAGAACTGGGGCTAGCGGGATCACAGATACGCAGTATTTT. This gives the protein CASRTGASGITDTQYF.

The V gene is TRBV21-1, the J gene TRBJ1-1; TRBD1 is the table's D call, not checked against the DNA. TRBV21-1 is shown as a pseudogene. The CDR3 is 12 residues long. In DNA, the CDR3 is TGTGCCACCCCCAGGGAGGAAACTGAAGCTTTCTTT. Translation: CATPREETEAFF.

The chain employs TRBV12-3 or TRBV12-4 and TRBJ2-5; 9 nucleotides match TRBD1. The J call may be wrong; the DNA end is better matched by TRBJ2-1. This CDR3 has 15 amino acids. CDR3: CASTLHWGQGNEQFF. Here the CDR3 DNA reads TGTGCCAGCACCCTCCATTGGGGACAGGGTAATGAGCAGTTCTTC.

This clonotype was picked up a small number of times. This chain connects TRBV6-5 to TRBJ2-3; 9 bases are shared with TRBD2. Germline lookup yields CDR1 MNHEY and CDR2 SVGAGI. Germline trimming cut 10 bases from V and 1 base from J; bases unmatched to any gene: 3. The CDR3 runs to 13 residues. The CDR3 loop reads CATLAGGTDTQYF. CDR3 nucleotides: TGTGCCACCTTAGCGGGAGGCACAGATACGCAGTATTTT.

The J gene is TRBJ1-6, the V gene TRBV19; D might be TRBD1 (5 bases). Germline CDR1 reads LNHDA; CDR2 reads SQIVND (reference sequence). The CDR3 length is 16 residues. V dropped 5 bases and J dropped 7 bases, with 18 bases sitting between them. This CDR3 reads CASSYSPGLGNSPLHF. CDR3 sequence (DNA): TGTGCCAGTAGTTACTCACCAGGGCTTGGGAATTCACCCCTCCACTTT.

This sequence joins TRBV19 and TRBJ1-2, with TRBD1 identical over 8 bases. The CDR3 contains 15 residues. Germline-derived CDR1 and CDR2 are LNHDA and SQIVND (reference sequence). The V and J ends lost 5 bases and 6 bases, in that order; junction bases with no gene match: 11. DNA of the CDR3: TGTGCCAGTAGTCTGTCGGGACAGGATAGTCATGGCTACACCTTC. It encodes CASSLSGQDSHGYTF.

As for this clonotype: An end of the junction does not agree with germline; a read error may underlie this. This sequence joins TRBV25-1 and TRBJ2-5, with D possibly being TRBD1 (5 bases). Germline loops: CDR1 MGHDK, CDR2 SYGVNS. The CDR3 totals 15 residues. The chain's CDR3 is CASKDSQTSQGTQYF. CDR3 bases: TGTGCCAGCAAAGACAGTCAGACTTCCCAAGGGACCCAGTACTTC.

The V gene is TRBV6-2 or TRBV6-3, the J gene TRBJ1-1, with D possibly being TRBD1 (6 bases). The length of the CDR3 is 12 residues. V lost 6 bases and J lost 6, with 11 bases in between. CDR1 MNHEY and CDR2 SVGEGT come from the germline V gene. CDR3 sequence reads: CASSRRGAEAFF. In nucleotides, the CDR3 is TGTGCCAGCAGCCGAAGGGGGGCTGAAGCTTTCTTT.

The genes are TRBV7-9 and TRBJ2-5; D gene unclear. With 1 base removed from V and 1 base from J, the gap between germline ends came to 7 bases. The CDR3 loop spans 14 amino acids. Germline values: CDR1 SEHNR, CDR2 FQNEAQ (reference sequence). CDR3 residues: CASSLGNSQETQYF. Here the CDR3 DNA reads TGTGCCAGCAGCTTAGGTAACAGCCAAGAGACCCAGTACTTC.

Many counts were recorded for this clonotype. The rearrangement uses TRBV6-2 or TRBV6-3 and TRBJ1-4; 8 nucleotides match TRBD1. CDR3 size: 14 residues. J was trimmed by 8 bases and V by 6 bases; bases with no gene match: 8. CDR1 MNHEY and CDR2 SVGEGT come from the germline V gene. The CDR3 spells CASSRGQGSEKLFF. The CDR3 region has the DNA TGTGCCAGCAGCCGTGGACAGGGTTCCGAAAAACTGTTTTTT.

This clonotype has a count of ten or more. This chain joins TRBV12-3 or TRBV12-4 and TRBJ1-4; 8 bases are a match to TRBD1. With 3 bases clipped from V and 8 bases from J, the junction kept 5 bases outside the gene matches. This CDR3 has 14 amino acids. The CDR3 protein is CASSFGTGGEKLFF. The CDR3 DNA is TGTGCCAGCAGTTTTGGGACAGGTGGAGAAAAACTGTTTTTT.

The chain recombines TRBV5-4 with TRBJ2-2, with TRBD2 as a possible D gene (5 bases). The V end lost 5 bases, the J end lost 8 bases, and 16 bases lay between the germline ends. This CDR3 has 14 amino acids. Per the germline V gene, CDR1 is SGHNT and CDR2 is YYREEE (reference sequence). The CDR3 DNA follows: TGTGCCAGCAGACTAGGATTGACCGGTGGGGAGCTGTTTTTT. It encodes CASRLGLTGGELFF. Combining the CDR3 with reference TRBV5-4 and TRBJ2-2 gives the whole variable domain ETGVTQSPTHLIKTRGQQVTLRCSSQSGHNTVSWYQQALGQGPQFIFQYYREEENGRGNFPPRFSGLQFPNYSSELNVNALELDDSALYLCASRLGLTGGELFFGEGSRLTVL.